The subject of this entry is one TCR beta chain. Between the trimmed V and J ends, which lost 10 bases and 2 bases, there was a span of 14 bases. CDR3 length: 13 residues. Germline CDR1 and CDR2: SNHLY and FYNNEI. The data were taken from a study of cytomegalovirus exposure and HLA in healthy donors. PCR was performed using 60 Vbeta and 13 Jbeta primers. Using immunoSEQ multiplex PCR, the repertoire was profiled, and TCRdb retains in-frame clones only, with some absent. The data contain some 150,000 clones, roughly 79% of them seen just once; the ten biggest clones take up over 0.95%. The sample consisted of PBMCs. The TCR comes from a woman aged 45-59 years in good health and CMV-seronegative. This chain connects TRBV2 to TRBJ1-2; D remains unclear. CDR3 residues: CATKQRGNYGYTF. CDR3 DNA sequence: TGTGCCACCAAACAGAGAGGGAACTATGGCTACACCTTC. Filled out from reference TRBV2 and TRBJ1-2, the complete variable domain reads EPEVTQTPSHQVTQMGQEVILRCVPISNHLYFYWYRQILGQKVEFLVSFYNNEISEKSEIFDDQFSVERPDGSNFTLKIRSTKLEDSAMYFCATKQRGNYGYTFGSGTRLTVV.